The 14 T cell receptor beta chains listed next were all sequenced from one sample in a study of Tregs in tolerant kidney transplant recipients. Repertoires were generated with immunoSEQ multiplex PCR, while TCRdb's copy carries only in-frame clones and drops some. Found here are around 30,000 clones; the top ten clones hold under 2%. Mixed chimerism was transient after nonmyeloablative marrow transplants from related graft donors. The source was CD4+ T cells from blood (PBMCs), collected 24 months after the transplant. The receptor source for this set is a human patient who received a combined kidney and bone marrow transplant. A share of the T cells may be of graft donor origin.

A note on this clone: Coverage ceases 3 residues before the CDR3 finishes, and the germline J gene fills in the end. This rearrangement joins TRBV7-3 to TRBJ2-7; D perhaps matches TRBD1 (5 bases). The V gene lost 4 bases and the J gene lost 5 bases, with 12 bases spanning the gap. The CDR3 length is 13 residues. Germline CDR1 and CDR2: SGHTA and FQGTGA. CDR3 loop: CASSSSWGHEQYF. CDR3 DNA, as far as it was read: TGTGCCAGCAGCTCCAGTTGGGGCCACGAG. Supplemented by reference TRBV7-3 and TRBJ2-7, the full variable domain reads GAGVSQTPSNKVTEKGKYVELRCDPISGHTALYWYRQSLGQGPEFLIYFQGTGAADDSGLPNDRFFAVRPEGSVSTLKIQRTERGDSAVYLCASSSSWGHEQYFGPGTRLTVT.

As concerns this clone: The read is 3 residues too short to cover the CDR3 end, so that end is filled in from the germline J gene. The V call is TRBV6-2 or TRBV6-3, the J call TRBJ2-7, with unresolved D. Trimming cost V 2 bases and J 0 bases, with 11 bases left between them. Germline V gives CDR1 MNHEY, CDR2 SVGEGT. This CDR3 is built from 15 residues. CDR3 amino acids: CASSYGQVSSYEQYF. The DNA read from the CDR3 is TGTGCCAGCAGTTACGGGCAGGTGAGCTCCTACGAG.

To note about this clone: The read terminates 3 residues before the CDR3 end, so the remaining end is supplied by the germline J gene. The chain couples TRBV30 to TRBJ2-5; 8 bases are shared with TRBD2. J gave up 3 bases and V 2 bases, and 2 bases lay outside the gene matches. There are 13 residues in the CDR3. Germline V gives CDR1 GTSNPN, CDR2 SVGIG (reference sequence). The CDR3 bases that were read are TGTGCCTGGAGTAGTAGCGGGGAAGAGACC. This translates into CAWSSSGEET. From start to end, the CDR3 is CAWSSSGEETQYF.

Details on this clone: Read sequence stops 3 residues before the CDR3 end, and the germline J gene provides the missing end. The chain carries TRBV19 and TRBJ2-7, with 7 bases fitting TRBD1. The germline CDR1 and CDR2 sequences are LNHDA and SQIVND (reference sequence). V gave up 6 bases and J gave up 2 bases; unmatched junction bases: 4. The CDR3 runs 13 residues. CDR3 sequence: CASSRQGAYEQYF. The DNA read from the CDR3 is TGTGCCAGTAGCCGGCAGGGGGCCTACGAG.

CDR3 bases read: TGTGCCAGCAGCCACGGACTAGCGGGAGAAGAGGAGACC. Translation gives CASSHGLAGEEET. The whole CDR3 region reads CASSHGLAGEEETQYF. The chain joins TRBV4-2 to TRBJ2-5; 13 positions agree with TRBD2. The sequence runs out 3 residues before the end of the CDR3; the remainder is reconstructed from the germline J gene. Germline assignment: CDR1 LGHNA and CDR2 YNFKEQ. CDR3 size: 16 residues. Losses at the gene ends were 3 bases for V and 5 bases for J; bases not matched to a gene: 6.

Points on this clone: Sequencing ends 3 residues short of the CDR3 end; the germline J gene provides the rest. This sequence joins TRBV27 and TRBJ2-7, with D uncertain. V lost 6 bases and J 2 bases, leaving 17 bases between the germline ends. The CDR3 is 15 residues long. In germline, CDR1 is MNHEY, CDR2 SMNVEV (reference sequence). CDR3 amino acids: CASSSPGFAPYEQYF. Incomplete CDR3 DNA: TGTGCCAGCAGCTCCCCGGGTTTCGCCCCCTACGAG.

Concerning this clone itself: The read ends 3 residues before the CDR3 terminus; that terminus is restored from the germline J gene. V gene TRBV19 combines with J gene TRBJ2-5, with D tentatively TRBD1 (5 bases). CDR3 length equals 14 residues. Trimming removed 5 bases from V and 3 bases from J, with 13 bases in between. Germline assignment: CDR1 LNHDA and CDR2 SQIVND (reference sequence). The covered CDR3 bases are TGTGCCAGTAGTCCCCAGGTAGGGGAAGAGACC. Protein product: CASSPQVGEET. The whole CDR3 region reads CASSPQVGEETQYF.

Worth noting for this clone: The sequenced fragment ends 3 residues before the CDR3 boundary, so the rest is inferred from the germline J gene. J is TRBJ2-7 and V is TRBV10-1; 7 positions agree with TRBD2. Germline V gives CDR1 WNHNN, CDR2 SYGVQD (reference sequence). This CDR3 has 15 amino acids. V gave up 0 bases and J gave up 2 bases; unmatched junction bases: 4. This chain's CDR3 is CASSESAGAPYEQYF. Partial CDR3 DNA: TGCGCCAGCAGTGAGTCGGCGGGAGCCCCCTACGAG.

Comment on this clone: The sequenced fragment ends 3 residues before the CDR3 boundary, so the rest is inferred from the germline J gene. The rearrangement uses TRBV2 and TRBJ2-2, with D possibly being TRBD1 or TRBD2 (7 bases each). CDR1 SNHLY and CDR2 FYNNEI come from the germline V gene. The CDR3 has 15 residues. The CDR3: CASSVGAGGGQRLFF. The CDR3 bases that were read are TGTGCCAGCAGTGTTGGAGCAGGGGGAGGGCAAAGG.

CDR3 DNA, as far as it was read: TGTGCCAGCAGCGAGGTGGCAGATACG. Residues: CASSEVADT. The full CDR3 sequence reads CASSEVADTQYF. V is TRBV11-3 and J is TRBJ2-3; D is uncertain. Read data end 3 residues before the CDR3 end; the end is taken from the germline J gene. CDR3 length equals 12 residues. Germline V gene sequence: CDR1 SGHNT, CDR2 YENEEA. The ends were cut back, 5 bases at V and 4 bases at J, with 7 bases in the middle. Complete variable domain (other parts from reference TRBV11-3 and TRBJ2-3): EAGVVQSPRYKIIEKKQPVAFWCNPISGHNTLYWYLQNLGQGPELLIRYENEEAVDDSQLPKDRFSAERLKGVDSTLKIQPAELGDSAVYLCASSEVADTQYFGPGTRLTVL.

Concerning this clone: The read terminates 3 residues before the CDR3 end, so the remaining end is supplied by the germline J gene. The chain links TRBV6-2 or TRBV6-3 to TRBJ2-6, with 7 nucleotides matching TRBD1. Germline V gene data show CDR1 as MNHEY and CDR2 as SVGEGT. This CDR3 is built from 16 residues. V was pared by 1 base and J by 2 bases, with 2 bases of the junction left unmatched. CDR3 protein: CASSYWDRPGANVLTF. CDR3 DNA, as far as it was read: TGTGCCAGCAGTTACTGGGACAGACCTGGGGCCAACGTC.

Comments on this clone: The read ends 3 residues early relative to the CDR3; the germline J gene fills the gap. This chain uses TRBV5-8 with TRBJ1-2, with 7 positions matching TRBD1. This CDR3 has 13 amino acids. V lost 4 bases to trimming and J lost 3 bases; unmatched junction nucleotides: 3. CDR1 is SGHTS and CDR2 is YDEGEE in the germline V gene. The CDR3 is CASSVGQHYGYTF. Partial CDR3 DNA: TGTGCCAGCAGCGTGGGACAGCACTATGGC.

Remarks on this clone: The CDR3 end lies 3 residues beyond the end of the read and is filled in from the germline J gene. The chain uses TRBV6-2 or TRBV6-3 and TRBJ2-7, with a possible D match to TRBD1 (5 bases). Germline-derived CDR1 and CDR2 are MNHEY and SVGEGT. V lost 7 bases to trimming and J lost 3 bases, with 16 bases between them. This CDR3 comprises 14 residues. CDR3 sequence reads: CASKRAGLIYEQYF. The DNA read from the CDR3 is TGTGCCAGCAAAAGGGCAGGGCTGATCTACGAG.

On this clone itself: The CDR3 extends 3 residues past the end of the read, so its final part is completed from the germline J gene. The chain couples TRBV10-3 to TRBJ2-1; D is uncertain. V was shortened by 2 bases and J by 8 bases, with 10 bases between the two germline ends. CDR1 and CDR2 from the germline V gene are ENHRY and SYGVKD. The CDR3 runs to 13 residues. CDR3 DNA (partial): TGTGCCATCAGTGAGCTCAGAAGCGATGAG. Encoded protein: CAISELRSDE. The complete CDR3 sequence is CAISELRSDEQFF.